This T cell receptor delta chain was identified during a study of gamma-delta chains in newborns, infants, children. Study details: Microbial exposure reportedly drives polyclonal innate γδ T cell expansion after birth.

TCRdb re-analyzed the reads via CATT. In the table there are about 4,100 delta-chain clones, roughly 0.57% of which are singletons. This clone came up a few times. TCRdb lists the protein of a much larger clone for this DNA, which differs at residue 5, so this is likely a read error; the protein given here is translated from the DNA itself. V lost 3 bases, J lost 0 bases, and 8 bases stayed unmatched. The CDR3 loop spans 20 amino acids. The germline V gene has CDR1 GEAIGNYY and CDR2 EKD. V and J are TRDV2 and TRDJ3; 12 positions match TRDD3. The sequence came from a child who was a newborn, infant or young child, either healthy, febrile or measles-vaccinated (not recorded which). Input material: blood. This CDR3 is CACDAWGIRRSSWDTRQMFF. As DNA, the CDR3 is TGTGCCTGTGACGCCTGGGGGATACGCCGAAGCTCCTGGGACACCCGACAGATGTTTTTC.